This TCR beta chain was documented in a study of OX40 agonist ivuxolimab in advanced cancers. About the research overall: Ivuxolimab, an antibody that agonizes OX40 (CD134), was administered to the patients. Averaging approximately 60 years in age, with a range of about 20 to 90, the cohort was about 86% male. Study observations and caveats: Mean expanded clone counts were higher in CD8+ than CD4+ T cells.

Assay used: immunoSEQ multiplex PCR; TCRdb lists only in-frame clones, some missing. The sample holds about 82,000 clones, roughly 85% seen once. With baseline, cycle 4 day 1, and cycle 7 day 1 as timepoints, blood was sampled. In the case of this clone: Its target is not known.

The sequence was collected from an adult with an advanced solid tumor such as melanoma, head and neck, liver or kidney cancer. Sequencing used CD4+ or CD8+ T cells sorted from blood, obtained in a trial of the OX40 agonist ivuxolimab.

CDR3 amino acids: CASSRTSGGLYEQYF. In DNA form, the CDR3 reads TGCGCCAGCAGCCGGACTAGCGGGGGCCTCTACGAGCAGTACTTC. The chain uses TRBV4-3 and TRBJ2-5, with 13 bases aligning to TRBD2. The J call may be in error: the DNA end matches TRBJ2-7 better. This CDR3 has 15 residues. Germline-derived CDR1 and CDR2 are LGHNA and YSLEER.